This T cell receptor beta chain was sequenced during a study of shared clonotypes between healthy human individuals (dated by TCRdb to the early 2020s). As for the study more broadly: The cohort included three men and a couple of women between 18 and 49 years of age. For each donor, CD4 naive and CD4 memory were each given three plates, CD8 naive was given two plates, and CD8 memory was given one plate. To increase sequencing depth and limit assay-specific biases, TCR repertoire library preparation and sequencing were carried out by different laboratories using diverse techniques. Per donor, leukapheresis produced somewhere between about 0.94 and 9.5 billion PBMCs. The study deeply sequenced blood TCR repertoires of about five healthy adults to estimate repertoire size and the extent of clonotype sharing between individuals. What the work shows at the level of the full study, not this receptor alone: Compared with non-shared clonotypes, clonotypes shared by all four sorted-subset donors had higher generation probabilities. Only blood was sampled, and tissue TCR repertoires likely differ from those in blood. Pairwise subsampling led to the expectation that sequencing depth would affect the degree of clonotype sharing among donors. Naive subsets generally had larger estimated clonotype richness than memory subsets did. Even with the large sequencing depth, rarefaction of the sorted-subset datasets indicated that sequencing was incomplete. The genetic and exposure-history diversity represented was limited by the small number of donors. Across a handful of donors, around 5% of naive CD4, approximately 3.6% of naive CD8, about 2.3% of memory CD4, and roughly 0.4% of memory CD8 clonotypes were shared.

V is reduced by 4 bases and J by 5 bases, leaving a spacing of 21 bases between them. Reading the germline V gene (reference sequence) gives CDR1 SEHNR and CDR2 FQNEAQ. The CDR3 runs 17 residues from the cysteine to the phenylalanine. Of the read, only the CDR3 DNA is kept; its 51 bases are in frame from base 1. Healthy HIV-negative adults with no recently reported acute infections or vaccinations were included as donors. All donors were Caucasian adults living in Nashville, Tennessee, USA. The CD8 memory samples were a combination of magnetically selected CD45RO+ cells and CCR7-negative CD45RA+ effector memory (TemRA) cells. Blood was obtained by leukapheresis, after which PBMCs were separated by Ficoll-Histopaque density gradient centrifugation and cryopreserved in liquid nitrogen vapor phase. Analytical flow cytometry was used to check the purity and quantity of each magnetically sorted T cell population. Genomic DNA was isolated from every sorted fraction and measured by UV absorbance on a Nanodrop 2000c.

Using the deep immunoSEQ assay, TCR CDR3 regions were amplified from genomic DNA by multiplex PCR. Genomic DNA extracted from each cell subset was distributed evenly over all wells of several immunoSEQ 96-well plates, and each plate served as one replicate. For sorted subsets, about 200 ng genomic DNA, equal to 25,000 to 35,000 T cell genomes, was loaded into each replicate PCR. Purified libraries were measured with a Qubit 3.0 fluorometer, size-checked on a Bioanalyzer 2100, and measured again with the KAPA Library Quantification kit. Every immunoSEQ 96-well plate was sequenced on a dedicated single-read 150-cycle Illumina NextSeq 550 flow cell. Per the original workflow: Because only junctional sequences without quality scores were contained in the immunoSEQ output, filtering matching that applied to full-length reads could not be performed. Sequences were annotated with PyIR, a Python wrapper for IgBLAST v1.9, and V/J genes and CDR3 were assigned using IMGT germline references. Reads were filtered out if the reads had weak V/J assignments (E-value above 1e-6), no CDR3, stop codons, out-of-frame junctions, or ambiguous translated residues. V3J clonotypes were defined as sequences sharing the same inferred V gene, J gene, and CDR3 amino acid sequence. Percentage overlap between repertoires was calculated by dividing the number of shared unique clonotypes by the size of the smaller repertoire. Richness of each repertoire was evaluated using RTK rarefaction, the Chao1 estimator, and Recon v2.1 estimates of unobserved clonotypes. Generation probabilities were computed with OLGA for all TCRbeta clonotypes obtained by the gDNA method from several donors. In TCRdb, the immuneACCESS table is reduced to in-frame sequences with V and J assigned. These tables do not hold every clone; where another copy was compared, an unresolved V gene accounts for under half, and the others remain unexplained. For V, J and clone size, that table is used; D and trimming come from the DNA. This sample holds roughly 300,000 clones; 80% to 90% were observed only once. The ten largest clones take up 15% to 20% of the sample.

As regards this clone: This receptor's antigen is unknown. Base-call qualities are not available, and no considerably larger clone is one nucleotide away.

The chain uses TRBV7-9 and TRBJ2-1; the D segment is perhaps TRBD1 or TRBD2, each sharing 6 matched bases. The sequenced material came from memory CD8+ T cells sorted from blood. In light of the paper, this sample's cell subset or site label describes: CD45RO+ cells pooled with CCR7-negative TemRA cells. The clonotype comes from a man younger than 35 in good health. This receptor carries the CDR3 CASSSFLGGSGDNEQFF. The DNA is as follows: TGTGCCAGCAGCTCATTCTTAGGGGGTAGCGGTGACAATGAGCAGTTCTTC.